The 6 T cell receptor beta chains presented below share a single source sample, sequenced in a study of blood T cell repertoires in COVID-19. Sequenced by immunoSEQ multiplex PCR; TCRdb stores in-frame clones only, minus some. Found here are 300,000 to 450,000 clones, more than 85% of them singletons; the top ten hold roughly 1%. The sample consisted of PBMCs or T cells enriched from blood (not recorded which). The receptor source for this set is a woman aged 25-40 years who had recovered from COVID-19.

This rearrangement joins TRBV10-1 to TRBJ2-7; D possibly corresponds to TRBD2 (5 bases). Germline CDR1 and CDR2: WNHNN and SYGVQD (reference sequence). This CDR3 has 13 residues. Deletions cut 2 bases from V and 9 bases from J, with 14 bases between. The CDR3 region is CASSETDYLGQYF. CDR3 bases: TGCGCCAGCAGTGAGACAGACTACCTTGGGCAGTACTTC.

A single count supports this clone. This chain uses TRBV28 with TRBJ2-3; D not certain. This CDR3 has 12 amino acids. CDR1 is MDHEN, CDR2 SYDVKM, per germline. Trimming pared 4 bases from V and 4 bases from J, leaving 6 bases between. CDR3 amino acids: CASSSYPDTQYF. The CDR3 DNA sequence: TGTGCCAGCAGTTCTTATCCAGATACGCAGTATTTT. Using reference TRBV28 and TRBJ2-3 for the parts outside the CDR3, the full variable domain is DVKVTQSSRYLVKRTGEKVFLECVQDMDHENMFWYRQDPGLGLRLIYFSYDVKMKEKGDIPEGYSVSREKKERFSLILESASTNQTSMYLCASSSYPDTQYFGPGTRLTVL.

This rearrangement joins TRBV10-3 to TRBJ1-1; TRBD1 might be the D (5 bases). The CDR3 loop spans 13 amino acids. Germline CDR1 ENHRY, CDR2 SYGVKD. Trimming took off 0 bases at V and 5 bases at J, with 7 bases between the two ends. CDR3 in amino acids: CAISESRGTEAFF. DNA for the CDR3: TGTGCCATCAGTGAGTCGCGGGGGACTGAAGCTTTCTTT.

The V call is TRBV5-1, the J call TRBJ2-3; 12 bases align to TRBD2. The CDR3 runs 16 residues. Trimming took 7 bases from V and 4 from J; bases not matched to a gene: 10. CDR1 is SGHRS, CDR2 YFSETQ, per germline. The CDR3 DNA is TGCGCCAGCCGGCCTAGCGGGGGGGCCGGGGCAGATACGCAGTATTTT. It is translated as CASRPSGGAGADTQYF.

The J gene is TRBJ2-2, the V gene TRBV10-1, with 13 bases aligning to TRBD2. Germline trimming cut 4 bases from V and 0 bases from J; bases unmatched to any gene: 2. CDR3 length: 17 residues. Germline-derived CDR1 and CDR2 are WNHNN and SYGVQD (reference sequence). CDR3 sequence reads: CASSGTSGGANTGELFF. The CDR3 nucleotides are TGCGCCAGCAGTGGGACTAGCGGGGGCGCGAACACCGGGGAGCTGTTTTTT.

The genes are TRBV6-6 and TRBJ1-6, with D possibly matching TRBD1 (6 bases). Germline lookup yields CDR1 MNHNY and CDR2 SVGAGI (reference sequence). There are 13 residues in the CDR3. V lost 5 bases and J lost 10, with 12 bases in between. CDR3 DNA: TGTGCCAGCAGTCAGGGGTCCCAGTCACCCCTCCACTTT. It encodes CASSQGSQSPLHF.